These T cell receptor beta chains were read from a single sample in a study of monozygotic twins with inflammatory bowel disease. From the 5' RACE reads, TCRdb lists one entry per CDR3 protein and no DNA. The sample has some 210,000 distinct CDR3 sequences. The specimen was blood. These receptors came from a human donor with ulcerative colitis or Crohn's disease, or a healthy co-twin of an affected twin (not recorded which). CDR3s include the opening cysteine and the closing phenylalanine or tryptophan.

length	V	J	CDR3
14	TRBV5-1	TRBJ2-2	CASSGSANTGELFF
11	TRBV11-2	TRBJ2-7	CASSFTARQYF
15	TRBV7-9	TRBJ1-4	CASSLMPPTNEKLFF
15	TRBV4-1	TRBJ1-4	CASSQDGTGYEKLFF
15	TRBV10-3	TRBJ2-7	CAISEFGGQYYEQYF
12	TRBV6-2/TRBV6-3	TRBJ2-1	CASSSTPEQQFF
13	TRBV29-1	TRBJ2-1	CSARGTPYNEQFF
13	TRBV7-3	TRBJ2-1	CASSLLSHNEQFF
18	TRBV27	TRBJ2-2	CASSSIGAPVFNTGELFF
15	TRBV7-9	TRBJ2-1	CASSNIADWSNEQFF
13	TRBV12-3/TRBV12-4	TRBJ1-2	CASSPNRASGYTF
15	TRBV5-1	TRBJ2-3	CASSSTSGGGDTQYF
13	TRBV7-9	TRBJ2-5	CASSRPPGETQYF
14	TRBV6-5	TRBJ1-1	CASISGASNTEAFF
12	TRBV5-1	TRBJ1-2	CASSSEGYGYTF
13	TRBV7-9	TRBJ1-5	CASSAETWQPQHF
12	TRBV20-1	TRBJ1-1	CSAPDNSGEAFF
14	TRBV5-1	TRBJ1-2	CASRSANSNYGYTF
12	TRBV20-1	TRBJ1-1	CSAQPRGTEAFF
16	TRBV18	TRBJ2-7	CASSPRGQGFSYEQYF
15	TRBV4-1	TRBJ2-1	CASSQDERGNNEQFF
13	TRBV29-1	TRBJ1-2	CSVAGGHNYGYTF
13	TRBV6-6	TRBJ1-3	CASSNAVGNTIYF
19	TRBV15	TRBJ2-3	CATSRDHDLGAGLRDTQYF
17	TRBV15	TRBJ2-2	CATSRGLQGFRTGELFF
15	TRBV5-6	TRBJ1-2	CASSLKLGHFNGYTF
15	TRBV12-3/TRBV12-4	TRBJ1-6	CASSPPGSYNSPLHF
16	TRBV7-8	TRBJ2-1	CASSLVRSARYNEQFF
14	TRBV5-1	TRBJ2-5	CASSNGPSQETQYF
14	TRBV25-1	TRBJ1-5	CASSETRMDQPQHF
11	TRBV6-1	TRBJ1-1	CASRDFGEAFF
13	TRBV10-3	TRBJ1-6	CAISRDIRSPLHF
15	TRBV24-1	TRBJ2-1	CATRPSMDRNNEQFF
15	TRBV7-8	TRBJ2-3	CASSSLTSGADTQYF
15	TRBV3-1	TRBJ1-6	CASSLLGGANSPLHF
15	TRBV4-1	TRBJ1-5	CASSQDYSGAQPQHF
16	TRBV5-1	TRBJ1-1	CASSSNPRGLNTEAFF
16	TRBV3-1	TRBJ1-6	CASSQTTGVRNSPLHF
13	TRBV20-1	TRBJ1-2	CSARDNSNYGYTF
12	TRBV10-3	TRBJ2-1	CAITAGANEQFF
16	TRBV15	TRBJ2-6	CATSREGVSGANVLTF
13	TRBV14	TRBJ1-2	CASSPRVGDGYTF
12	TRBV29-1	TRBJ2-5	CSVEARAETQYF
15	TRBV11-3	TRBJ2-1	CASSLQGIGSNEQFF
15	TRBV6-1	TRBJ1-5	CASRSGPTSNQPQHF
16	TRBV12-3/TRBV12-4	TRBJ1-5	CASSKGATTSNQPQHF
12	TRBV28	TRBJ2-2	CASSFSPRELFF
15	TRBV2	TRBJ2-5	CASSQNRGGVETQYF
15	TRBV27	TRBJ2-7	CASSFLGPNSYEQYF
13	TRBV20-1	TRBJ2-7	CSAGGVSGHEQYF
18	TRBV29-1	TRBJ1-1	CSVESFPWYEGMNTEAFF
13	TRBV10-3	TRBJ1-2	CAISEVVTMGYTF
16	TRBV14	TRBJ1-1	CASSEALWDLDTEAFF
18	TRBV25-1	TRBJ2-2	CASSEYRVGQVYTGELFF
13	TRBV4-1	TRBJ2-5	CASSQGVIETQYF
15	TRBV19	TRBJ1-4	CASSGPRQGGEKLFF
14	TRBV7-9	TRBJ2-1	CASSLPLPHIPKFF
15	TRBV20-1	TRBJ1-5	CSASLGADSNQPQHF
15	TRBV27	TRBJ1-2	CASSPGSWVGYGYTF
11	TRBV2	TRBJ2-1	CATRGWNEQFF